This entry lists 14 T cell receptor beta chains sequenced from one sample in a study of CD8 T cells in ankylosing spondylitis (dated by TCRdb to about 2017). Library construction relied on 5' RACE. Sequencing used an Illumina HiSeq 2500. Using fastp at Q25 and MiXCR, TCRdb reprocessed the public reads and kept productive beta chains. Each entry merges the rows of one CDR3 protein and shows their most common DNA and genes. Recorded for this sample are 200,000 to 250,000 distinct CDR3 sequences; about 10% of them occurred a single time. The biggest ten clones account for about 20% of the sample. What was sequenced was blood, either unsorted or a sorted T cell fraction (not recorded which). The receptor source for this set is a male donor with ankylosing spondylitis or in good health (not recorded which).

This clonotype has a count of ten or more. This rearrangement joins TRBV20-1 to TRBJ2-2, with D unclear. The V end lost 5 bases, the J end lost 4 bases, and 8 bases lay between the germline ends. The CDR3 has 12 residues. CDR1 and CDR2 (germline): DFQATT, SNEGSKA (reference sequence). CDR3 protein: CSALGFTGELFF. CDR3 nucleotide sequence: TGCAGTGCTCTAGGGTTCACCGGGGAGCTGTTTTTT.

The chain recombines TRBV6-1 with TRBJ2-7, with D uncertain. Germline V gene lookup returns CDR1 MNHNS and CDR2 SASEGT. The CDR3 contains 11 residues. V was clipped by 7 bases and J by 4 bases, with 8 bases between them. The CDR3 bases are TGTGCCAGCACTAGTGTTTACGAGCAGTACTTC. Its translation is CASTSVYEQYF.

This clonotype was detected ten times or more. V and J are TRBV12-3 or TRBV12-4 and TRBJ2-7, with D perhaps TRBD1 or TRBD2 (6 bases each). There are 15 residues in the CDR3. V lost 0 bases, J lost 3 bases, and 12 bases lay in between. CDR3 residues: CASSLAGARGYEQYF. The CDR3 bases are TGTGCCAGCAGTTTAGCGGGGGCGCGGGGCTACGAGCAGTACTTC.

This clonotype was detected only a few times. This chain uses TRBV7-8 with TRBJ2-7; D remains ambiguous. Trimming left V 2 bases short and J 5 bases short, with 4 bases between. The CDR3 extends over 11 amino acids. CDR1 and CDR2 (germline): SGHVS, FQNEAQ. The CDR3 DNA is TGTGCCAGCAGCTTATTCGACGAGCAGTACTTC. Its protein is CASSLFDEQYF.

This clonotype was detected only a few times. V usage is TRBV7-2 and J usage is TRBJ2-5; D not certain. The CDR3 has 14 amino acids. Trimming cost V 3 bases and J 4 bases, with 12 bases left between them. Germline V CDR1 and CDR2: SGHTA, FQGNSA. The CDR3 DNA reads TGTGCCAGCAGCTTGGGGTCGGGTGGAGAGACCCAGTACTTC. Its translation is CASSLGSGGETQYF.

This clonotype showed up many times. The chain carries TRBV7-9 and TRBJ2-3; D possibly corresponds to TRBD1 (7 bases). CDR1 is SEHNR and CDR2 is FQNEAQ in the germline V gene (reference sequence). The V end lost 0 bases, the J end lost 4 bases, and 11 bases lay between the germline ends. The CDR3 totals 15 residues. CDR3: CASSLAPGGPDTQYF. In DNA form, the CDR3 reads TGTGCCAGCAGCTTAGCGCCAGGGGGGCCAGATACGCAGTATTTT.

This clonotype was detected many times. The chain employs TRBV7-2 and TRBJ1-5; 9 bases match TRBD1. Germline V gives CDR1 SGHTA, CDR2 FQGNSA. Trimming cost V 3 bases and J 3 bases; bases outside gene matches: 3. The CDR3 contains 15 residues. The CDR3 spells CASSLGQGLNQPQHF. As DNA, the CDR3 is TGTGCCAGCAGCTTGGGACAGGGCCTCAATCAGCCCCAGCATTTT. Full variable domain (missing parts from reference TRBV7-2 and TRBJ1-5): GAGVSQSPSNKVTEKGKDVELRCDPISGHTALYWYRQSLGQGLEFLIYFQGNSAPDKSGLPSDRFSAERTGGSVSTLTIQRTQQEDSAVYLCASSLGQGLNQPQHFGDGTRLSIL.

This clonotype was found many times. The V call is TRBV7-2, the J call TRBJ2-1; unclear D gene. V was clipped by 2 bases and J by 3 bases, with 2 bases between them. There are 12 residues in the CDR3. Germline CDR1 reads SGHTA; CDR2 reads FQGNSA. CDR3 amino acids: CASSLFYNEQFF. CDR3 nucleotide sequence: TGTGCCAGCAGCTTATTCTACAATGAGCAGTTCTTC. The variable domain in full, completed from reference TRBV7-2 and TRBJ2-1, reads GAGVSQSPSNKVTEKGKDVELRCDPISGHTALYWYRQSLGQGLEFLIYFQGNSAPDKSGLPSDRFSAERTGGSVSTLTIQRTQQEDSAVYLCASSLFYNEQFFGPGTRLTVL.

The V and J genes are TRBV6-1 and TRBJ2-3, with TRBD2 identical over 7 bases. The ends lost 5 bases at V and 1 base at J; junction bases unmatched: 12. Germline V lookup: CDR1 MNHNS, CDR2 SASEGT. CDR3 size: 17 residues. In DNA form, the CDR3 reads TGTGCCAGCAGTCCCACCCCCTTTGCGGGGGGCACAGATACGCAGTATTTT. Translation: CASSPTPFAGGTDTQYF.

The V call is TRBV20-1, the J call TRBJ2-7; D is perhaps TRBD1 (6 bases). The CDR3 has 16 residues. With 7 bases removed from V and 0 bases from J, the gap between germline ends came to 22 bases. Germline CDR1 reads DFQATT; CDR2 reads SNEGSKA (reference sequence). Here the CDR3 DNA reads TGCAGTGTCCGCCGGGACAAATTCATTAACTCCTACGAGCAGTACTTC. It encodes CSVRRDKFINSYEQYF.

This clonotype was recorded at least ten times. The chain joins TRBV7-9 to TRBJ1-1; maybe TRBD1 (6 bases). CDR1 is SEHNR, CDR2 FQNEAQ, per germline (reference sequence). The ends were cut back, 6 bases at V and 4 bases at J, with 12 bases in the middle. This CDR3 contains 13 residues. CDR3 sequence reads: CASSTTQGTEAFF. In nucleotides, the CDR3 is TGTGCCAGCAGTACTACACAGGGCACTGAAGCTTTCTTT.

This clonotype was counted at least ten times. The chain joins TRBV29-1 to TRBJ2-5; 11 nucleotides match TRBD1. CDR1 is SQVTM, CDR2 ANQGSEA, per germline. V shed 3 bases and J 4 bases; nucleotides not matched to a gene: 7. This CDR3 contains 15 residues. The CDR3 coding sequence is TGCAGCGTTGAGGACAGGGGGCGGGGTGGAGAGACCCAGTACTTC. This translates into CSVEDRGRGGETQYF.

As DNA, the CDR3 is TGTGCCAGCGGGAGGACTCGAAGCACTGAAGCTTTCTTT. It yields the protein CASGRTRSTEAFF. This chain links TRBV12-3 or TRBV12-4 with TRBJ1-1; D is uncertain. Trimming took off 8 bases at V and 4 bases at J, with 14 bases between the two ends. The CDR3 is made up of 13 amino acids.

This clonotype has a handful of counts. The rearrangement joins TRBV5-8 to TRBJ2-1; TRBD2 matches 8 bases. The CDR3 has 17 residues. CDR1 and CDR2 (germline): SGHTS, YDEGEE. J was trimmed by 9 bases and V by 4 bases; bases with no gene match: 18. The CDR3 loop is CASSLRLSGGPLVEQFF. In nucleotides, the CDR3 is TGTGCCAGCAGCCTGCGACTAAGCGGGGGTCCCCTTGTTGAGCAGTTCTTC.